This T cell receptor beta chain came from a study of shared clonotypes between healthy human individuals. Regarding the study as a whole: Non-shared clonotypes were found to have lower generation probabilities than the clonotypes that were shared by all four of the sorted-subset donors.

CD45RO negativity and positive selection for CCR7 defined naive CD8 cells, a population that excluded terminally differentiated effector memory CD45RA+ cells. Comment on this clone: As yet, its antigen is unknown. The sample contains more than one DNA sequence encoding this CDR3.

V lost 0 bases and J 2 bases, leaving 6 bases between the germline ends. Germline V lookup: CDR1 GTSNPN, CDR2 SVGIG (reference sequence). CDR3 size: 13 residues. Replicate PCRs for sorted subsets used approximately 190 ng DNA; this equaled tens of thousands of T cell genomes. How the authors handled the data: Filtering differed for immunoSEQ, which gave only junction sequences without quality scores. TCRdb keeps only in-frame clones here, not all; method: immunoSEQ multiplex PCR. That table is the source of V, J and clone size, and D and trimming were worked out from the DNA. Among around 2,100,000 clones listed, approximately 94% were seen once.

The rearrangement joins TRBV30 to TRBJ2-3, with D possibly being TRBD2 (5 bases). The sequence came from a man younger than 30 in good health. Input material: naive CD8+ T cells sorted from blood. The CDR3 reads CAWSVGNTDTQYF. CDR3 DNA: TGTGCCTGGAGTGTCGGGAACACAGATACGCAGTATTTT.